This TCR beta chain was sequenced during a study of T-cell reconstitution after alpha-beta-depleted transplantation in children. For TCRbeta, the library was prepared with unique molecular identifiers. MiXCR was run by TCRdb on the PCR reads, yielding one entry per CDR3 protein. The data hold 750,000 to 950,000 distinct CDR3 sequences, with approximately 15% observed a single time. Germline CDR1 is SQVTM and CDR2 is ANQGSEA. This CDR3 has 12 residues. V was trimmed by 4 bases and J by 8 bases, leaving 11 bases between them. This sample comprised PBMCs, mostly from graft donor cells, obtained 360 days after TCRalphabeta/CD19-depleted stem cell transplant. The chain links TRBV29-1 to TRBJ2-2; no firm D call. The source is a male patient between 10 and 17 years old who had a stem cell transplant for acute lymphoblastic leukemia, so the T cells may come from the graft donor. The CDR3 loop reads CSVGQPGGELFF. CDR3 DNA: TGCAGCGTTGGACAACCCGGTGGGGAGCTGTTTTTT.